Below are 8 T cell receptor beta chains sequenced from a single sample in a study of shared clonotypes between healthy human individuals. Clones were read by immunoSEQ multiplex PCR, and TCRdb kept only the in-frame ones, dropping some. The profile covers approximately 1,500,000 clones, with 98% appearing a single time and about 0.45% taken by the ten largest. Material: naive CD4+ T cells sorted from blood. Subset indicated: CD45RA+ positively selected. These receptors were collected from a man in his thirties or forties in good health.

The V call is TRBV25-1, the J call TRBJ2-2; no firm D call. CDR3 size: 13 residues. The V end was cut by 1 base, the J end by 9 bases, with 9 bases between. Per germline, CDR1 MGHDK and CDR2 SYGVNS. DNA of the CDR3: TGTGCCAGCAGTGAATGGCAGGAAAGGGAGCTGTTTTTT. This encodes CASSEWQERELFF. Full variable domain (outside the CDR3, taken from reference TRBV25-1 and TRBJ2-2): EADIYQTPRYLVIGTGKKITLECSQTMGHDKMYWYQQDPGMELHLIHYSYGVNSTEKGDLSSESTVSRIRTEHFPLTLESARPSHTSQYLCASSEWQERELFFGEGSRLTVL.

The CDR3 nucleotides are TGTGCCAGCAGCCAAGAGGGCAGGCCGGTAGGCACTGAAGCTTTCTTT. It encodes CASSQEGRPVGTEAFF. The genes are TRBV14 and TRBJ1-1; D remains ambiguous. Germline lookup yields CDR1 SGHDN and CDR2 FVKESK. The CDR3 length is 16 residues. V lost 0 bases to trimming and J lost 4 bases, with 15 bases between them.

The chain links TRBV5-4 to TRBJ2-1; a possible D gene is TRBD2 (7 bases). The germline gives CDR1 SGHNT, CDR2 YYREEE (reference sequence). This CDR3 has 15 amino acids. V lost 0 bases to trimming and J lost 6 bases, with 13 bases between them. The CDR3 loop is CASSLASRGGNEQFF. The DNA of the CDR3 is TGTGCCAGCAGCTTGGCCTCGAGGGGGGGCAATGAGCAGTTCTTC.

The chain has TRBV10-3 and TRBJ2-7; 7 nucleotides agree with TRBD1. Germline V lookup: CDR1 ENHRY, CDR2 SYGVKD. This CDR3 has 16 residues. Trimming took 2 bases from V and 3 from J; bases not matched to a gene: 10. For the CDR3, the DNA is TGTGCCATCAGTGAGACACGGACAGGAATTAACTACGAGCAGTACTTC. It is translated as CAISETRTGINYEQYF.

The V gene is TRBV2, the J gene TRBJ1-1; 7 positions agree with TRBD1. The germline CDR1 and CDR2 sequences are SNHLY and FYNNEI. CDR3 size: 15 residues. Unmatched junction bases numbered 11, after V lost 5 bases and J lost 5 bases. The CDR3 here is CASSLDRLRGTEAFF. In nucleotides, the CDR3 is TGTGCCAGCAGTCTGGACAGGTTGAGAGGGACTGAAGCTTTCTTT. The full variable domain, rest sourced from reference TRBV2 and TRBJ1-1, is EPEVTQTPSHQVTQMGQEVILRCVPISNHLYFYWYRQILGQKVEFLVSFYNNEISEKSEIFDDQFSVERPDGSNFTLKIRSTKLEDSAMYFCASSLDRLRGTEAFFGQGTRLTVV.

This chain joins TRBV11-1 and TRBJ2-1; 9 positions agree with TRBD1. Germline V gene data show CDR1 as SGHAT and CDR2 as FQDESV (reference sequence). The CDR3 length is 15 residues. V shed 4 bases, J shed 2 bases, and the junction held 3 bases outside the gene matches. The CDR3 loop reads CASSSGQGPYNEQFF. The CDR3 region has the DNA TGTGCCAGCAGCTCGGGACAGGGCCCCTACAATGAGCAGTTCTTC.

V gene TRBV5-1 combines with J gene TRBJ2-3, with TRBD2 matching 8 bases. The CDR3 extends over 13 amino acids. After removal of 3 bases from V and 6 bases from J, the junction contained 3 bases not matched to a gene. Germline-derived CDR1 and CDR2 are SGHRS and YFSETQ. For the CDR3, the DNA is TGCGCCAGCAGCTCGACTAGCGACGATACGCAGTATTTT. As protein: CASSSTSDDTQYF.

The J gene is TRBJ1-2, the V gene TRBV5-5, with 7 bases that match TRBD1. Germline assignment: CDR1 SGHKS and CDR2 YYEKEE (reference sequence). V lost 4 bases, J lost 4 bases, and 4 bases stayed unmatched. The CDR3 extends over 13 amino acids. CDR3 nucleotides: TGTGCCAGCAGCGTGGGACAGAGCTATGGCTACACCTTC. Its protein is CASSVGQSYGYTF.